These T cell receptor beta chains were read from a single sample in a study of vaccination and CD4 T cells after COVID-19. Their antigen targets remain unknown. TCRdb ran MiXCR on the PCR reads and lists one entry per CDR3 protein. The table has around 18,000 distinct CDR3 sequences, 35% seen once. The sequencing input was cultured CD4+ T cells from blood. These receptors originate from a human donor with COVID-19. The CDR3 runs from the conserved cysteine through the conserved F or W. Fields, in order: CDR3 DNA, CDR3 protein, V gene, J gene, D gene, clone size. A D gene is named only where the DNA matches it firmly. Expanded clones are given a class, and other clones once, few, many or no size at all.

TGCAGTGCAAGACTAGCTGCCCGGGACATTCAGTACTTC	CSARLAARDIQYF	TRBV20-1	TRBJ2-4	TRBD2	NA
TGCAGCGTTGGTGGGAATACAGGGACTAGCACAGATACGCAGTATTTT	CSVGGNTGTSTDTQYF	TRBV29-1	TRBJ2-3	NA	few
TGTGCCAGCAGCTTCCATCCCATAGCAACTAATGAAAAACTGTTTTTT	CASSFHPIATNEKLFF	TRBV7-8	TRBJ1-4	NA	few
TGTGCCAGTAGTATCAGGCCTTTAGGGGAGACCCAGTACTTC	CASSIRPLGETQYF	TRBV19	TRBJ2-5	NA	NA
TGTGCCAGCAGTTACTCGACCTCCACCGGCGGACCTGAAAAACTGTTTTTT	CASSYSTSTGGPEKLFF	TRBV6-5	TRBJ1-4	NA	few
TGTGCCACCAGCAGAGGGGAGCGGACTAGCGGGGGGCAAGAGACCCAGTACTTC	CATSRGERTSGGQETQYF	TRBV15	TRBJ2-5	TRBD2	few
TGTGCCAGCAGTAATAGCGGGGGGGCGATAAGCGGGGAGCTGTTTTTT	CASSNSGGAISGELFF	TRBV2	TRBJ2-2	TRBD2	few
TGTGCCAGCAGCCCCACAGGGGTGAGGGATCAGCCCCAGCATTTT	CASSPTGVRDQPQHF	TRBV28	TRBJ1-5	TRBD1	NA
TGTGCCAGCCGACTAGTCCCCCAAGAGACCCAGTACTTC	CASRLVPQETQYF	TRBV19	TRBJ2-5	NA	NA
TGTGCCAGCAGTGCCTACAGGGGGGTCTACGAGCAGTACTTC	CASSAYRGVYEQYF	TRBV6-2/TRBV6-3	TRBJ2-7	TRBD1	few
TGTGCCAGCAGCGGGGAACTCGGGGGGAACACTGAAGCTTTCTTT	CASSGELGGNTEAFF	TRBV9	TRBJ1-1	NA	NA
TGTGCCAGCAGCTCTCAGACTGGCCGCACAGATACGCAGTATTTT	CASSSQTGRTDTQYF	TRBV5-4	TRBJ2-3	NA	few
TGTGCCAGCAGTGGACTAGCGGAAAGCTCCTACAATGAGCAGTTCTTC	CASSGLAESSYNEQFF	TRBV12-3/TRBV12-4	TRBJ2-1	TRBD2	NA
TGCAGTGCTAGAGTAGCGTACCAAGAGACCCAGTACTTC	CSARVAYQETQYF	TRBV20-1	TRBJ2-5	NA	NA
TGTGCCAGCAGTGAAACCGTACAGGGCCCAAGAGCTTTCTTT	CASSETVQGPRAFF	TRBV6-4	TRBJ1-1	NA	NA
TGCAGTGCTATAGCAGACACCGGGGAGCTGTTTTTT	CSAIADTGELFF	TRBV20-1	TRBJ2-2	NA	NA
TGCAGTGCTCCTGGACAGGGGCGGGGCGGGGAGCTGTTTTTT	CSAPGQGRGGELFF	TRBV20-1	TRBJ2-2	TRBD1	NA
TGCAGTGCAAAAGGGCGGCGGGGGGCCAGTTTAGAGACCCAGTACTTC	CSAKGRRGASLETQYF	TRBV20-1	TRBJ2-5	TRBD2	NA
TGCAGTGCCGACTACCCGACTAGCGGGGCCTCCTACGAGCAGTACTTC	CSADYPTSGASYEQYF	TRBV20-1	TRBJ2-7	TRBD2	few
TGTGCCACCAGCAGAGACGGGGCAGATACGCAGTATTTT	CATSRDGADTQYF	TRBV15	TRBJ2-3	NA	few
TGTGCCACCAGTGATGGGGGACGAAGGCAGTATTTT	CATSDGGRRQYF	TRBV24-1	TRBJ2-3	NA	NA
TGTGCCAGCAGCGGGGGGGGTATTAGCACAGATACGCAGTATTTT	CASSGGGISTDTQYF	TRBV5-4	TRBJ2-3	TRBD2	NA
TGTGCCAGCAGTGAAAGTCGGGGGGGGGACGCTGAAGCTTTCTTT	CASSESRGGDAEAFF	TRBV21-1	TRBJ1-1	NA	hyperexpanded
TGCGCCAGCAGACACTCCCGGGCCACTAATGAAAAACTGTTTTTT	CASRHSRATNEKLFF	TRBV10-2	TRBJ1-4	NA	few
TGTGCCAGCAGGCTAGCGGGGGGCTCCTACGAGCAGTACTTC	CASRLAGGSYEQYF	TRBV2	TRBJ2-7	TRBD2	NA
TGCAGCGTTGAAGACGACAGACCTTCCGGGGAGCTGTTTTTT	CSVEDDRPSGELFF	TRBV29-1	TRBJ2-2	NA	NA
TGCGCCAGCAGTGAGTCGAGAGGGGCTGGGAATAATTCACCCCTCCACTTT	CASSESRGAGNNSPLHF	TRBV10-2	TRBJ1-6	NA	NA
TGTGCCAGTCAAAGTGGACAGAATAATTCACCCCTCCACTTT	CASQSGQNNSPLHF	TRBV19	TRBJ1-6	NA	NA
TGTGCCACCAGTGAGTCAGGGGCTGGTCAGCCCCAGCATTTT	CATSESGAGQPQHF	TRBV24-1	TRBJ1-5	NA	NA
TGTGCCAGCAGCCGCGGACAGGAAACGCATGAGCAGTTCTTC	CASSRGQETHEQFF	TRBV6-1	TRBJ2-1	TRBD1	NA
TGTGCCAGCAGTTACACCGCGACTGAACGCGGGGCAGATACGCAGTATTTT	CASSYTATERGADTQYF	TRBV6-5	TRBJ2-3	NA	few
TGTGCCAGCAGCTTAGAGTCTTACGGTCAGCCCCAGCATTTT	CASSLESYGQPQHF	TRBV7-2	TRBJ1-5	NA	NA
TGTGCCAGCAGTACTCTGAACACTGAAGCTTTCTTT	CASSTLNTEAFF	TRBV27	TRBJ1-1	NA	NA
TGTGCCAGCAGCCCAACCTCCCCCACAGGAAGCTACGAGCAGTACTTC	CASSPTSPTGSYEQYF	TRBV5-4	TRBJ2-7	NA	few
TGCGCCAGCAGTGTGGCGGGGGGGCCGGGAAATGAGCAGTTCTTC	CASSVAGGPGNEQFF	TRBV5-1	TRBJ2-1	TRBD2	NA
TGCAGCGTTGGGGGGGTGGGGGGGTTCACAGATACGCAGTATTTT	CSVGGVGGFTDTQYF	TRBV29-1	TRBJ2-3	TRBD2	once
TGTGCCAGCTCACCACCTTCGGGGGTTCCGGCCAGTCAAGAGACCCAGTACTTC	CASSPPSGVPASQETQYF	TRBV18	TRBJ2-5	NA	NA
TGTGCCAGCAGACCAAGAACAGGTTCTGGGTACACTGAAGCTTTCTTT	CASRPRTGSGYTEAFF	TRBV6-1	TRBJ1-1	NA	NA
TGTGCCAGCAGTGAAGACAGCTATCAGCCCCAGCATTTT	CASSEDSYQPQHF	TRBV2	TRBJ1-5	NA	few
TGTGCCAGCAGCTTACAGGGCTCTGGAAACACCATATATTTT	CASSLQGSGNTIYF	TRBV7-9	TRBJ1-3	NA	NA
TGTGCCAGCAGTTACTCGAGCGTCCATGAGCAGTACTTC	CASSYSSVHEQYF	TRBV6-5	TRBJ2-7	NA	few
TGTGCCAGCAGCTTACGACCTAGCGGGGGTACCTCTGGGGCCAACGTCCTGACTTTC	CASSLRPSGGTSGANVLTF	TRBV7-2	TRBJ2-6	TRBD2	NA
TGTGCCAGCACCGGTCAGGGTAGGGATGAAGCTTTCTTT	CASTGQGRDEAFF	TRBV2	TRBJ1-1	NA	few
TGTGCCAGCTCCCCAGGGGTCGGAGGCGAGCAGTACTTC	CASSPGVGGEQYF	TRBV18	TRBJ2-7	NA	NA
TGTGCCAGCACCTTAGCTCGCGGGGGAATTGCTGAAGCTTTCTTT	CASTLARGGIAEAFF	TRBV7-9	TRBJ1-1	NA	few
TGTGCCTGGAGTCACGGACAGGGGGATTGGTACGGGGCCAACGTCCTGACTTTC	CAWSHGQGDWYGANVLTF	TRBV30	TRBJ2-6	TRBD1	few
TGCAGTGCTAGAGATCGGGGTTGGGGCACTGAAGCTTTCTTT	CSARDRGWGTEAFF	TRBV20-1	TRBJ1-1	NA	few
TGCGCCAGCAGCTCTACGGGGACAGGAACAACTGAAGCTTTCTTT	CASSSTGTGTTEAFF	TRBV5-1	TRBJ1-1	TRBD1	NA
TGCAGTGCTAGAGAACCACAGAACAATCAGCCCCAGCATTTT	CSAREPQNNQPQHF	TRBV20-1	TRBJ1-5	NA	few
TGTGCCAGCAGTTTCAACCCGGCGGAGCTGTTTTTT	CASSFNPAELFF	TRBV28	TRBJ2-2	NA	NA
TGTGCCAGCAGCCGACAGGGGCCCAGTGAAAAACTGTTTTTT	CASSRQGPSEKLFF	TRBV7-2	TRBJ1-4	TRBD1	NA